This TCR beta chain originates from a study of control samples from healthy donors and cancer patients (TCRdb year 2020). As to this clone: Its antigen has not been determined. Base qualities are not provided; no much larger clone lies one nucleotide away.

CDR1 is given as WSHSY and CDR2 as SAAADI, both from the germline V gene. The CDR3 has 12 amino acids, counting the end cysteine and phenylalanine. The read is trimmed to its CDR3 DNA, 36 bases read in frame from base 1. V gives up 6 bases and J gives up 4 bases, and the segment between their germline ends measures 9 bases. The method behind the library was the immunoSEQ multiplex PCR assay. TCRdb carries this immuneACCESS record with in-frame sequences only. Its versions omit some clonotypes, under half of them owing to an unresolved V gene in the studies checked, with the rest unexplained. Counted in this sample were 46,000 or so clones; around nine tenths of them appeared once. The top ten clonotypes cover under 0.95% of the sample.

This clonotype was sampled from a man aged 25 to 45 with colorectal cancer. This receptor chain uses TRBV10-2 and TRBJ1-2; the D gene is perhaps TRBD1, on 5 matching bases. Input material: PBMCs. The nucleotides are TGCGCCAGCAGCCCAGGGATCTATGGCTACACCTTC. This sequence encodes CASSPGIYGYTF.